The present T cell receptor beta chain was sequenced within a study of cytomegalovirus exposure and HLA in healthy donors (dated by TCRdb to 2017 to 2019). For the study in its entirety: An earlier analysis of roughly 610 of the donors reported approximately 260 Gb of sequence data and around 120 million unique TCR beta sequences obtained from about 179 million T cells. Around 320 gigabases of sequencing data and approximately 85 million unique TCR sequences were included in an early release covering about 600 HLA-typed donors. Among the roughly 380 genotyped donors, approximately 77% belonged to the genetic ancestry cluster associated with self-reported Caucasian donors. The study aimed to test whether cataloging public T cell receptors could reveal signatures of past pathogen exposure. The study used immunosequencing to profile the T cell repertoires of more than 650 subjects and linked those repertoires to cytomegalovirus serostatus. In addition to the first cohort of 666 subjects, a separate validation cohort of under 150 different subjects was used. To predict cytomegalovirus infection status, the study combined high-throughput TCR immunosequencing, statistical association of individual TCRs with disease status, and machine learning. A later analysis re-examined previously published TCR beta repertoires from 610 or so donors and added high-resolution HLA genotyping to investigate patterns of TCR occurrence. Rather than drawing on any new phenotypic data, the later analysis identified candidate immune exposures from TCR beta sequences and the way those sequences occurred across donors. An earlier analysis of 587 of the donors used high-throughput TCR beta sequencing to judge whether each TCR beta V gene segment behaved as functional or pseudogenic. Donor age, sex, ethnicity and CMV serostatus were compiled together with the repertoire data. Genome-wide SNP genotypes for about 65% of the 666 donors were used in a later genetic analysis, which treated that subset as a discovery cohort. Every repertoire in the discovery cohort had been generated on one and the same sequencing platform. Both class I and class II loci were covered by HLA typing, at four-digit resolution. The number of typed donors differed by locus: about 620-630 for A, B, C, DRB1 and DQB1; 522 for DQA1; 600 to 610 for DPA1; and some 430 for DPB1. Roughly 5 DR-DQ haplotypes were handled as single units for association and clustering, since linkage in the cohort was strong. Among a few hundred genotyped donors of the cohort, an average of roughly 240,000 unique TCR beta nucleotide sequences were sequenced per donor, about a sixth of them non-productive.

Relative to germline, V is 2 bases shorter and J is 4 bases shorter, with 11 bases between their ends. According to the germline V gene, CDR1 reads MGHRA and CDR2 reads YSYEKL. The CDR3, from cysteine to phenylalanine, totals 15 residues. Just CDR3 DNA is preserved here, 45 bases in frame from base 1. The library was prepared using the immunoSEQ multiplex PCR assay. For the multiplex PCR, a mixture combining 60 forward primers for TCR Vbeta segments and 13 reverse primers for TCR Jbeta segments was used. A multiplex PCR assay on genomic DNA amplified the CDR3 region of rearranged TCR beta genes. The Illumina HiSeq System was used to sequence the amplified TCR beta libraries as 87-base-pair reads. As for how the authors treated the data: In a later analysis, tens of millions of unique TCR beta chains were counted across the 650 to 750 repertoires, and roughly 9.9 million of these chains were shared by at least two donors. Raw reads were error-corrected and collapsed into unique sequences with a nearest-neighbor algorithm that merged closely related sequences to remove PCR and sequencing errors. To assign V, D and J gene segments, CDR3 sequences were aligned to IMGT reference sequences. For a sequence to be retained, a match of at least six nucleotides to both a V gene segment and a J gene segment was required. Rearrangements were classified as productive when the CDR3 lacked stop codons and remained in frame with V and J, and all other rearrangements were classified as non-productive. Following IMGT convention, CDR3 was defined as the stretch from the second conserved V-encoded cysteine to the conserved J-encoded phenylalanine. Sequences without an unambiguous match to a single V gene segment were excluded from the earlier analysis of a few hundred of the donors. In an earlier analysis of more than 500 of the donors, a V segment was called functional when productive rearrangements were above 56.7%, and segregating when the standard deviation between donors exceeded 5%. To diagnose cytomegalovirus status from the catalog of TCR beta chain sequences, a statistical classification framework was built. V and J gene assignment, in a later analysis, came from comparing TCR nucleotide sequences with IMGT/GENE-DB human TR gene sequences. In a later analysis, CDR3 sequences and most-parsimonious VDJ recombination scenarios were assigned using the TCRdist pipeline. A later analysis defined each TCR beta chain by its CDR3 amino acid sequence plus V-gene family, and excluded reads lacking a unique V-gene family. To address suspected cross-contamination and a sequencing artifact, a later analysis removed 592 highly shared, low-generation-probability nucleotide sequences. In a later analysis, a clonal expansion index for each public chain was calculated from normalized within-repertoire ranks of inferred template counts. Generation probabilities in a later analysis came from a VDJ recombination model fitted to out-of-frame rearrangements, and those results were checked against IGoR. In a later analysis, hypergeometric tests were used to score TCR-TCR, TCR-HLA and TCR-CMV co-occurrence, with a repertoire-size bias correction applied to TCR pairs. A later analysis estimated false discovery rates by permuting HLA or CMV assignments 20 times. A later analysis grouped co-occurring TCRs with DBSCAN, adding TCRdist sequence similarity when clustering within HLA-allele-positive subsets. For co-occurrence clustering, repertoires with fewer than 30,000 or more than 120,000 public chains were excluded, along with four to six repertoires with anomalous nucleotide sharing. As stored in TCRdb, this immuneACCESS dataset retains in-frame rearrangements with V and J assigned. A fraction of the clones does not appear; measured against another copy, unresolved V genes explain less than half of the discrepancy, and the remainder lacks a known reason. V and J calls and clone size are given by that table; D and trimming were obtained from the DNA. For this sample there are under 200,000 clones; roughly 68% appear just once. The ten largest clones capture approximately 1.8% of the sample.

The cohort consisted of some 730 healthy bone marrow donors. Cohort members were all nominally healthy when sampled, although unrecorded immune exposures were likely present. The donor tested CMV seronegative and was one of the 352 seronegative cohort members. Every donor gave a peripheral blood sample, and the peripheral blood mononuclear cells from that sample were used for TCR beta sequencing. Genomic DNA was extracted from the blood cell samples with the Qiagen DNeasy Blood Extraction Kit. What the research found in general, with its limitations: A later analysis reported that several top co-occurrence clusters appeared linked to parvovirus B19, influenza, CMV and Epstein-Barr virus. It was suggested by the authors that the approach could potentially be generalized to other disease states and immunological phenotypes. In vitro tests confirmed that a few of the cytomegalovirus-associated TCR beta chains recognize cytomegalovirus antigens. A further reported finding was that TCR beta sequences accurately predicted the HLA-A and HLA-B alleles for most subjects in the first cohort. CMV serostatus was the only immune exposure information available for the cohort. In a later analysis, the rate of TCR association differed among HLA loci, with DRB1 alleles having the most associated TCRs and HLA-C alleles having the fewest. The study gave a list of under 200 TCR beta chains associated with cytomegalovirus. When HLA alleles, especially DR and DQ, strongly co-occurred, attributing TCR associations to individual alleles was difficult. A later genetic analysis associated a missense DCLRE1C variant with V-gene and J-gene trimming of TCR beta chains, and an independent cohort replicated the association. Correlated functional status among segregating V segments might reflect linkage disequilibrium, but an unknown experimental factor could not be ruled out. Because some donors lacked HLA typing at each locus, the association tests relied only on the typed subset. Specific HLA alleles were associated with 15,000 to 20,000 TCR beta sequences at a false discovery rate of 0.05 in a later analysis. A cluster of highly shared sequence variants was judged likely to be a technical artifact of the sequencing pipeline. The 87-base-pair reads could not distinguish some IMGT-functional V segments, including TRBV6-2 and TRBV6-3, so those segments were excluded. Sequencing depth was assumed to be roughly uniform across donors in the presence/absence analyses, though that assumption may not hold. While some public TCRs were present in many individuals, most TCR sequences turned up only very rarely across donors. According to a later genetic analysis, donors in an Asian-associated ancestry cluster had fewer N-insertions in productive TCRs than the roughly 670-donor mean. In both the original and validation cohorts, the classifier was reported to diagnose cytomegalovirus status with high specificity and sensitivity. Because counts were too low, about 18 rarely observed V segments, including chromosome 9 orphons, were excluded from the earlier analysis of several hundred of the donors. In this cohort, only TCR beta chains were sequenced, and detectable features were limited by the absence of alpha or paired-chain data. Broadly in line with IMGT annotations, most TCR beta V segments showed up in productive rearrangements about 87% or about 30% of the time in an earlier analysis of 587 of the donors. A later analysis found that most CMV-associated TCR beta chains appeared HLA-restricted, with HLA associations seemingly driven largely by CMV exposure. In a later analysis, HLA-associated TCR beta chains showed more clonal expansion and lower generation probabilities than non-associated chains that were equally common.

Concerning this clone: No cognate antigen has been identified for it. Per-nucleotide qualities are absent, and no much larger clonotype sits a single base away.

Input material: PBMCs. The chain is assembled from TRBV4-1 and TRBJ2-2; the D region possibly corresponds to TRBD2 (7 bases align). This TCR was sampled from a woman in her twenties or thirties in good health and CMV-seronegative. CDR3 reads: CASSQWGGGTGELFF. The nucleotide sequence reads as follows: TGCGCCAGCAGCCAATGGGGGGGCGGCACCGGGGAGCTGTTTTTT.